Below are 27 T cell receptor beta chains sequenced from a single sample in a study of T-cell memory formation after mild COVID-19. TCRdb passed the 5' RACE reads through MiXCR, listing each CDR3 protein once. The repertoire holds roughly 200,000 distinct CDR3 sequences, with 16% as singletons. The source material was PBMCs or a T cell subset sorted from them (not recorded which). These receptors came from an adult woman who had mild COVID-19 (a few samples of this study predate the infection). Cell type and time point are not known.

The CDR3 coding sequence is TGTGCCAGCAGCCCCGGGACAGGGTACACCGGGGAGCTGTTTTTT. Protein: CASSPGTGYTGELFF. V usage is TRBV6-6 and J usage is TRBJ2-2; 9 positions match TRBD1. This CDR3 spans 15 amino acids. The germline gives CDR1 MNHNY, CDR2 SVGAGI (reference sequence). The V and J ends lost 6 bases and 3 bases, in that order; junction bases with no gene match: 5.

In this sample, this clonotype turned up a few times. The chain links TRBV12-3 or TRBV12-4 to TRBJ1-1; 11 bases match TRBD1. CDR3 size: 17 residues. The J segment lost 5 bases and the V segment lost 5 bases, leaving 13 bases of the junction unmatched. CDR3 loop: CASSPSWTGGSSTEAFF. The CDR3 bases are TGTGCCAGCAGTCCATCATGGACAGGGGGCAGTAGTACTGAAGCTTTCTTT.

The chain joins TRBV7-3 to TRBJ2-3; D remains unclear. CDR1 and CDR2 from the germline V gene are SGHTA and FQGTGA. The CDR3 sequence is 15 residues long. The V and J ends lost 4 bases and 2 bases respectively, with 13 bases between them. DNA of the CDR3: TGTGCCAGCAGCTCCCAGGCGCTTTACACAGATACGCAGTATTTT. This sequence encodes CASSSQALYTDTQYF.

This clonotype was seen more than once but under ten times. V gene TRBV5-1 combines with J gene TRBJ2-6; weak D call: TRBD1 (5 bases). CDR3 length: 15 amino acids. Germline lookup yields CDR1 SGHRS and CDR2 YFSETQ. V lost 4 bases and J lost 4, with 12 bases in between. CDR3 DNA sequence: TGCGCCAGCAGCCATGACAGTACAGGGGCCAACGTCCTGACTTTC. This encodes CASSHDSTGANVLTF.

This chain joins TRBV5-1 and TRBJ1-2, with TRBD1 identical over 8 bases. The V and J ends lost 4 bases and 4 bases, in that order; junction bases with no gene match: 9. The germline CDR1 and CDR2 sequences are SGHRS and YFSETQ. The CDR3 spans 15 residues. CDR3 region: CASSPTGGGGYGYTF. CDR3 DNA: TGCGCCAGCAGCCCAACAGGGGGAGGAGGCTATGGCTACACCTTC.

The sample holds a few counts of this clonotype. The CDR3 reads CASSPQGLAGNEQYF. The CDR3 DNA sequence: TGTGCCAGCAGCCCTCAGGGACTAGCGGGAAACGAGCAGTACTTC. The chain has TRBV7-2 and TRBJ2-7; TRBD2 matches at 13 bases. J was trimmed by 5 bases and V by 5 bases; bases with no gene match: 6. The CDR3 runs 15 residues. CDR1 is SGHTA, CDR2 FQGNSA, per germline.

The sample holds a few counts of this clonotype. This chain joins TRBV3-1 and TRBJ2-7; D possibly corresponds to TRBD1 (5 bases). Looked up from germline, CDR1 is LGHDT and CDR2 is YNNKEL (reference sequence). Trimming stripped 0 bases from V and 3 bases from J, with 18 bases between. The CDR3 loop spans 17 amino acids. This CDR3 is CASSQDKGDVGVYEQYF. CDR3 sequence (DNA): TGTGCCAGCAGCCAAGATAAAGGGGATGTAGGGGTCTACGAGCAGTACTTC.

In its sample, this clonotype was seen a few times. This chain joins TRBV20-1 and TRBJ2-7, with TRBD1 matching 7 bases. The CDR3 is 11 amino acids. Germline V lookup: CDR1 DFQATT, CDR2 SNEGSKA (reference sequence). Trimming cost V 6 bases and J 5 bases; bases outside gene matches: 4. The CDR3 bases are TGCAGTGCGGGGACAGTGGACGAGCAGTACTTC. Amino acid sequence: CSAGTVDEQYF.

This clonotype was seen just once. The V gene is TRBV12-3 or TRBV12-4, the J gene TRBJ2-5; tentatively, D is TRBD1 (6 bases). The V end lost 2 bases, the J end lost 0 bases, and 10 bases lay between the germline ends. This CDR3 region has 15 residues. The CDR3 DNA follows: TGTGCCAGCAGTTTACGCCGGACAGACCAAGAGACCCAGTACTTC. Residues: CASSLRRTDQETQYF.

This clonotype was picked up a small number of times. This chain connects TRBV6-5 to TRBJ1-1; D is possibly TRBD1 (6 bases). V was cut by 7 bases and J by 10 bases, with 19 bases left in between. Germline values: CDR1 MNHEY, CDR2 SVGAGI. The CDR3 is 13 residues long. CDR3 sequence: CASIHPTGGGAFF. The DNA of the CDR3 is TGTGCCAGCATCCACCCGACAGGTGGGGGAGCTTTCTTT.

This clonotype came up a few times. This chain uses TRBV30 with TRBJ1-4; D is unresolved. Deletions cut 0 bases from V and 3 bases from J, with 5 bases between. This CDR3 contains 13 residues. Germline V gene sequence: CDR1 GTSNPN, CDR2 SVGIG (reference sequence). The CDR3 is CAWSVPANEKLFF. The DNA of the CDR3 is TGTGCCTGGAGTGTACCAGCTAATGAAAAACTGTTTTTT.

The chain joins TRBV4-3 to TRBJ2-6, with 11 positions matching TRBD2. Germline V CDR1 and CDR2: LGHNA, YSLEER. Trimming at V came to 1 base and at J to 0 bases, leaving 2 bases not matched to a gene. The CDR3 extends over 18 amino acids. CDR3 region: CASSQGLAGYSGANVLTF. The CDR3 DNA follows: TGCGCCAGCAGCCAAGGACTAGCGGGATACTCTGGGGCCAACGTCCTGACTTTC.

The rearrangement links TRBV3-1 to TRBJ2-3; the D gene is possibly TRBD2 (6 bases). The germline CDR1 and CDR2 sequences are LGHDT and YNNKEL (reference sequence). Trimming took off 4 bases at V and 0 bases at J, with 11 bases between the two ends. The CDR3 runs to 15 residues. CDR3 DNA: TGTGCCAGCAGCCTCACTAGCTCTAGCACAGATACGCAGTATTTT. Amino acid sequence: CASSLTSSSTDTQYF.

V is TRBV5-1 and J is TRBJ2-3; D remains unclear. Germline V gene data show CDR1 as SGHRS and CDR2 as YFSETQ. Trimming left V 5 bases short and J 1 base short, with 14 bases between. This CDR3 is 15 amino acids long. The CDR3 DNA reads TGCGCCAGCAGTCCCGCCCAACCGGGCACAGATACGCAGTATTTT. Its translation: CASSPAQPGTDTQYF.

The chain couples TRBV7-6 to TRBJ2-2; either TRBD1 or TRBD2 may fit D (5 bases each). The CDR3 runs to 16 residues. Deletions cut 0 bases from V and 4 bases from J, with 12 bases between. Germline V lookup: CDR1 SGHVS, CDR2 FNYEAQ. The CDR3 here is CASSLAQRGPTGELFF. CDR3 bases: TGTGCCAGCAGCTTAGCGCAGAGGGGACCCACCGGGGAGCTGTTTTTT.

The chain joins TRBV20-1 to TRBJ2-4; 11 positions agree with TRBD1. CDR3 length equals 15 residues. Trimming removed 5 bases from V and 3 bases from J; junction bases left unmatched: 6. Germline V gives CDR1 DFQATT, CDR2 SNEGSKA (reference sequence). The CDR3 loop is CSAEPGQGVKNIQYF. The CDR3 DNA reads TGCAGTGCTGAACCGGGACAGGGGGTCAAAAACATTCAGTACTTC.

The genes are TRBV18 and TRBJ2-4, with 7 bases identical to TRBD1. Germline CDR1 reads KGHSH; CDR2 reads LQKENI. This CDR3 has 17 amino acids. Trimming cost V 4 bases and J 1 base; bases outside gene matches: 10. The CDR3 sequence is CASSQLTGKLAKNIQYF. The CDR3 region has the DNA TGTGCCAGCTCACAACTGACAGGGAAGCTGGCCAAAAACATTCAGTACTTC.

The chain carries TRBV12-3 or TRBV12-4 and TRBJ2-7; TRBD1 is a possible D gene (6 bases). Trimming took 6 bases from V and 1 from J, leaving 16 bases between them. The CDR3 length is 15 residues. CDR3 sequence (DNA): TGTGCCAGCAGGCTGCAAGGGGGTGCATCCTACGAGCAGTACTTC. Residues: CASRLQGGASYEQYF.

Only a few counts were recorded for this clonotype. The chain recombines TRBV19 with TRBJ2-1; possible D gene TRBD2, 5 bases. The CDR3 is 11 amino acids. The V and J ends lost 10 bases and 10 bases respectively, with 14 bases between them. The germline CDR1 and CDR2 sequences are LNHDA and SQIVND (reference sequence). Here the CDR3 DNA reads TGTGCCACCGCGACCAGACTAGAGCAGTTCTTC. Protein sequence: CATATRLEQFF.

This clonotype was detected many times. The V call is TRBV12-3 or TRBV12-4, the J call TRBJ1-5, with 8 bases aligning to TRBD1. Trimming at V came to 1 base and at J to 7 bases, leaving 12 bases not matched to a gene. This CDR3 is built from 17 residues. The CDR3 nucleotides are TGTGCCAGCAGTTTAGGTCCCCCCGCAGGGGGCGAGCAGCCCCAGCATTTT. It codes for CASSLGPPAGGEQPQHF.

The sample holds a few counts of this clonotype. V and J are TRBV4-3 and TRBJ1-1, with 7 bases aligning to TRBD1. Germline values: CDR1 LGHNA, CDR2 YSLEER. V lost 1 base and J lost 3; bases outside the gene matches: 11. The CDR3 sequence is 17 residues long. CDR3 sequence (DNA): TGCGCCAGCAGCCAAGCGTGGGCGGACAGGAAAGACACTGAAGCTTTCTTT. It is translated as CASSQAWADRKDTEAFF.

This chain connects TRBV6-6 to TRBJ1-2; TRBD1 matches at 7 bases. CDR1 and CDR2 from the germline V gene are MNHNY and SVGAGI (reference sequence). With V trimmed by 2 bases and J by 5 bases, 5 bases remained unmatched. The CDR3 is 14 residues long. The CDR3 protein is CASSYGDSAYGYTF. The DNA for the CDR3 is TGTGCCAGCAGTTACGGGGACAGCGCTTATGGCTACACCTTC.

The chain combines TRBV20-1 with TRBJ2-7; D possibly corresponds to TRBD2 (6 bases). Germline V gene data show CDR1 as DFQATT and CDR2 as SNEGSKA (reference sequence). Trimming left V 1 base short and J 3 bases short, with 7 bases between. CDR3 size: 12 residues. CDR3 sequence (DNA): TGCAGTGCTAGAGGACTAGTCTACGAGCAGTACTTC. It encodes CSARGLVYEQYF.

The chain is built from TRBV7-2 and TRBJ2-7, with D unresolved. Germline lookup yields CDR1 SGHTA and CDR2 FQGNSA. This CDR3 contains 12 residues. Trimming stripped 4 bases from V and 3 bases from J, with 7 bases between. As DNA, the CDR3 is TGTGCCAGCAGCTCCGACTTCTACGAGCAGTACTTC. Its translation is CASSSDFYEQYF.

This chain links TRBV9 with TRBJ2-6; perhaps D is TRBD1 or TRBD2 (5 bases each). CDR1 SGDLS and CDR2 YYNGEE come from the germline V gene. CDR3 length equals 20 residues. Trimming cost V 0 bases and J 0 bases, with 19 bases left between them. The CDR3, as DNA: TGTGCCAGCAGCGTAGCGGGGACCCGACTAAGGTCCTCTGGGGCCAACGTCCTGACTTTC. Protein sequence: CASSVAGTRLRSSGANVLTF.

V usage is TRBV5-1 and J usage is TRBJ2-3, with 7 bases identical to TRBD1. The CDR3 is 17 residues long. Looked up from germline, CDR1 is SGHRS and CDR2 is YFSETQ. J lost 5 bases, V lost 4 bases, and 16 bases had no gene match. This CDR3 reads CASSLAWDRYGGDTQYF. Here the CDR3 DNA reads TGCGCCAGCAGCCTCGCATGGGACAGATATGGGGGAGATACGCAGTATTTT.

V is TRBV18 and J is TRBJ2-1; a weak D match, TRBD2 (6 bases). V was pared by 3 bases and J by 6 bases, with 9 bases between. The V gene's germline CDR1 is KGHSH and CDR2 LQKENI. The CDR3 covers 13 residues. In nucleotides, the CDR3 is TGTGCCAGCTCACCCCAGGGAGGCAATGAGCAGTTCTTC. Amino acids: CASSPQGGNEQFF. Combining the CDR3 with reference TRBV18 and TRBJ2-1 gives the whole variable domain NAGVMQNPRHLVRRRGQEARLRCSPMKGHSHVYWYRQLPEEGLKFMVYLQKENIIDESGMPKERFSAEFPKEGPSILRIQQVVRGDSAAYFCASSPQGGNEQFFGPGTRLTVL.